This TCR beta chain came from a study of blood T cells in healthy people across ages. Regarding the study as a whole: The fall in TCR beta diversity per million T cells was roughly linear with age. Changes seen in expanded clonotypes were possibly confounded by donor CMV status left unknown. Diversity estimated from one million T cells was considered an underestimate.

On this clonotype itself: Its antigen is unidentified.

The second PCR ran about 6 to 12 cycles with a sample-barcoded 5' primer and J-beta primers. A single record per CDR3 protein comes from TCRdb applying MiXCR to the 5' RACE reads. The sample lists about a million distinct CDR3 sequences, 48% occurring once. Sequencing used blood. The TCR was taken from a man aged 25-45 years in good health.

The CDR3 coding sequence is TGTGCCATCAGTCCCGGGACAGACAATCAGCCCCAGCATTTT. Protein product: CAISPGTDNQPQHF. This chain uses TRBV10-3 with TRBJ1-5; 7 bases are shared with TRBD1. This CDR3 region has 14 residues. Looked up from germline, CDR1 is ENHRY and CDR2 is SYGVKD. The V gene end was trimmed by 5 bases and the J gene end by 3 bases; junction bases not matched to a gene: 4.